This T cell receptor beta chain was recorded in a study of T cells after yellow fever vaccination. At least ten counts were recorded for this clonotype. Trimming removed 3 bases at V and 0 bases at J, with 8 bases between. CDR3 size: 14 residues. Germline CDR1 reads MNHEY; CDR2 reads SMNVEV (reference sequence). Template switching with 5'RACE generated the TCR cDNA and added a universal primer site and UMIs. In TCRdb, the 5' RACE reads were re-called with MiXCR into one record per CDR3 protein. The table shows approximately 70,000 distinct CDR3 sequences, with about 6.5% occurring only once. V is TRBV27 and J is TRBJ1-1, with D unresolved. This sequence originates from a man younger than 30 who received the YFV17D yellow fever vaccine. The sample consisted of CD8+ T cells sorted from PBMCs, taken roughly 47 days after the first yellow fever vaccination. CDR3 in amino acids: CASSFGSMNTEAFF. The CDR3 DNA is TGTGCCAGCAGTTTTGGGTCCATGAACACTGAAGCTTTCTTT.